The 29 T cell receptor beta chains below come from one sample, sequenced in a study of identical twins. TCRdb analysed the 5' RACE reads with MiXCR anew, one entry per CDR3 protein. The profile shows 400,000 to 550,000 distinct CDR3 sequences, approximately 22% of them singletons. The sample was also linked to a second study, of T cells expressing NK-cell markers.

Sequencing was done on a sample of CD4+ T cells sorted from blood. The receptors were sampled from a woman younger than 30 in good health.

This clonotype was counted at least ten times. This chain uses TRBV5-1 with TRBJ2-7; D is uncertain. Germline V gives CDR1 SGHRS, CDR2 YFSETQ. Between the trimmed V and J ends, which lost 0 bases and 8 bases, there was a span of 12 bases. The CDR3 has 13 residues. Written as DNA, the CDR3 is TGCGCCAGCAGCTTGGCCGTTTTGAGCAAGCAGTACTTC. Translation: CASSLAVLSKQYF.

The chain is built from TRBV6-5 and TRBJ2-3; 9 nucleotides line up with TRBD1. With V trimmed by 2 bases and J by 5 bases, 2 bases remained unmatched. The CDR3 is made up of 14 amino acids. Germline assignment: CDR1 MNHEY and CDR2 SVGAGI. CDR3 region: CASSYGTGRDTQYF. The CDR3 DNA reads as TGTGCCAGCAGTTACGGGACAGGGAGAGATACGCAGTATTTT.

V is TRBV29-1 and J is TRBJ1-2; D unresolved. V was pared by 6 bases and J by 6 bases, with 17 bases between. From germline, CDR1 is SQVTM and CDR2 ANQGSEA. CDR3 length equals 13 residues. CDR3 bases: TGCAGCGTCGGAACAGTTTCGGTGCATGGCTACACCTTC. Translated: CSVGTVSVHGYTF.

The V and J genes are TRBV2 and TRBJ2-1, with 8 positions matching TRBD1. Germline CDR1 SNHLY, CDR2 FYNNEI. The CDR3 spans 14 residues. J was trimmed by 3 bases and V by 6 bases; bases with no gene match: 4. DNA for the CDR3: TGTGCCAGCAGAGAGGGACAGGACTACAATGAGCAGTTCTTC. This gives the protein CASREGQDYNEQFF.

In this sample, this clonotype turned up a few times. The CDR3 DNA reads as TGCAGTGCCCTCTTTACCGGGACAGGGAGAACCGGGGAGCTGTTTTTT. Residues: CSALFTGTGRTGELFF. The rearrangement uses TRBV20-1 and TRBJ2-2; 9 bases are shared with TRBD1. The trim removed 6 bases at V and 5 bases at J, leaving 13 bases unmatched. The length of the CDR3 is 16 residues. Germline CDR1 DFQATT, CDR2 SNEGSKA (reference sequence).

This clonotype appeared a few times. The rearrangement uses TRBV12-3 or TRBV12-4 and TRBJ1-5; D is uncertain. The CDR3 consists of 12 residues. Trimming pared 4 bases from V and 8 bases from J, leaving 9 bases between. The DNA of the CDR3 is TGTGCCAGCAGTTCGCTACTAGAGCCCCAGCATTTT. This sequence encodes CASSSLLEPQHF.

CDR3 in DNA: TGTGCCACCAGTGACCCTAGCGGGGGGGACACCGGGGAGCTGTTTTTT. Translated, it gives CATSDPSGGDTGELFF. The V call is TRBV24-1, the J call TRBJ2-2; TRBD2 agrees at 12 bases. Per the germline V gene, CDR1 is KGHDR and CDR2 is SFDVKD. The junction had 2 bases not matched to a gene; V was cut back by 4 bases and J by 3 bases. This CDR3 is built from 16 residues.

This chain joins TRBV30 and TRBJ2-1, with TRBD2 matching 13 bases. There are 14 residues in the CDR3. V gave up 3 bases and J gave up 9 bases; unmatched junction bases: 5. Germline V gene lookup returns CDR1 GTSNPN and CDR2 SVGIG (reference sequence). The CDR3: CAWSGTSGIGEQFF. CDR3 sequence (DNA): TGTGCCTGGAGCGGGACTAGCGGGATCGGTGAGCAGTTCTTC.

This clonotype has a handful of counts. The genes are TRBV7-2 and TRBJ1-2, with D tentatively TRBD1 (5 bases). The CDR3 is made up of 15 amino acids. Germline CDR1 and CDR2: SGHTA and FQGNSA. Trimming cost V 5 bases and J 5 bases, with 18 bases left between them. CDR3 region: CASSPRGRPLYGYTF. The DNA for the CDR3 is TGTGCCAGCAGCCCACGGGGACGCCCCCTGTATGGCTACACCTTC.

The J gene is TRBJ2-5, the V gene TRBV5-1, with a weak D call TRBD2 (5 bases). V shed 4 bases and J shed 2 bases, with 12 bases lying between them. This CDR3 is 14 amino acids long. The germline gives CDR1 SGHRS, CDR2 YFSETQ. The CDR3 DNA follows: TGCGCCAGCAGCCCGGACGGGGATCAAGAGACCCAGTACTTC. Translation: CASSPDGDQETQYF.

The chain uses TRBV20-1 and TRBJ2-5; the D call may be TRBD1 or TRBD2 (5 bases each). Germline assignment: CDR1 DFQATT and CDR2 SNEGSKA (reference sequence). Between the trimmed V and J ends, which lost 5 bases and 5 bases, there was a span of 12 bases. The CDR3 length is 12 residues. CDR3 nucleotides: TGCAGTGCTGGGACCCTCCGGGAGACCCAGTACTTC. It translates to CSAGTLRETQYF.

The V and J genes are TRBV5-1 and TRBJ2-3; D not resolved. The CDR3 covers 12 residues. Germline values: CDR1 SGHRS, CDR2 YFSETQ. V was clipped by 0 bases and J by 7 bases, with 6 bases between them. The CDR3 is CASSLGFNTQYF. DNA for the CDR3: TGCGCCAGCAGCTTGGGATTTAATACGCAGTATTTT.

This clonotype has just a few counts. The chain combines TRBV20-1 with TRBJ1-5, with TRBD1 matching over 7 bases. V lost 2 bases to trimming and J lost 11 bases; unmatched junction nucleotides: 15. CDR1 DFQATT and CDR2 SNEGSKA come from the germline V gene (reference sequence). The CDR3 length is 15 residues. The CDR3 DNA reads TGCAGTGCTAGAAGGTCTAGGGGGCTGTCTGGGTCCCAGCATTTT. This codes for CSARRSRGLSGSQHF.

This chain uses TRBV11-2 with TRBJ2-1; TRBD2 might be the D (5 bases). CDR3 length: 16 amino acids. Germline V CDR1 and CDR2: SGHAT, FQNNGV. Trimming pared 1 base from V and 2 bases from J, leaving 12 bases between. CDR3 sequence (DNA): TGTGCCAGCAGCTTAGGCCAAGCGGAAGCCTACAATGAGCAGTTCTTC. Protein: CASSLGQAEAYNEQFF.

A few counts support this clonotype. The CDR3 sequence: CASSYSMGSGGPTDTQYF. The CDR3, as DNA: TGTGCCAGCAGTTACTCAATGGGTAGCGGGGGACCCACAGATACGCAGTATTTT. This chain links TRBV6-5 with TRBJ2-3, with 9 bases identical to TRBD2. V dropped 0 bases and J dropped 2; count of bases not matched to a gene: 9. The CDR3 runs to 18 residues. Germline V gene sequence: CDR1 MNHEY, CDR2 SVGAGI.

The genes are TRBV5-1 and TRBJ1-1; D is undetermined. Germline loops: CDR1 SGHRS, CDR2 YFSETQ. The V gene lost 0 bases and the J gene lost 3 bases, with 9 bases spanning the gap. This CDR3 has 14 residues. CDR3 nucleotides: TGCGCCAGCAGCTTGGCCCGGAGTCACACTGAAGCTTTCTTT. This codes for CASSLARSHTEAFF.

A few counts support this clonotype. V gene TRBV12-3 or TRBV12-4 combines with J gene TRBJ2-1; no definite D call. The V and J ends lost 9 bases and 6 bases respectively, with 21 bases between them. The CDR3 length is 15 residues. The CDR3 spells CASKFEPPSGNEQFF. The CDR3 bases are TGTGCCAGTAAGTTTGAGCCCCCCTCGGGCAATGAGCAGTTCTTC.

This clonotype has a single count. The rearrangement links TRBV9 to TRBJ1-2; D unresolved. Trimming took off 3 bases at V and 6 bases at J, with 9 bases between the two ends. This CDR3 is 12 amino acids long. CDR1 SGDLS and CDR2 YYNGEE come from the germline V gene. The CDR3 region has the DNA TGTGCCAGCAGCGCGGAAGTCCATGGCTACACCTTC. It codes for CASSAEVHGYTF.

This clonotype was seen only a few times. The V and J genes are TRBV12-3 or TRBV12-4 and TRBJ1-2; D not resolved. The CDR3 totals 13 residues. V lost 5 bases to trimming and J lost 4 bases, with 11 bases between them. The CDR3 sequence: CASSTGPFYGYTF. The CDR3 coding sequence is TGTGCCAGCAGTACCGGACCTTTCTATGGCTACACCTTC.

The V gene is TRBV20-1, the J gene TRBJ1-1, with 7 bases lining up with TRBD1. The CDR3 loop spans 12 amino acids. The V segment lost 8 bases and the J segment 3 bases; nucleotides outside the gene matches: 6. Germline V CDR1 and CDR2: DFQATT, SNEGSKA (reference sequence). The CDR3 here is CSPTGWDTEAFF. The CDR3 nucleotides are TGCAGTCCGACAGGGTGGGACACTGAAGCTTTCTTT.

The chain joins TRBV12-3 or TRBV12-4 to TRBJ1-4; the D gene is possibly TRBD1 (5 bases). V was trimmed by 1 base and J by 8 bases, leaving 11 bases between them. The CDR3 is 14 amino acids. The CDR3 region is CASSLGDAGEKLFF. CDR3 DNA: TGTGCCAGCAGTTTAGGGGACGCGGGGGAAAAACTGTTTTTT.

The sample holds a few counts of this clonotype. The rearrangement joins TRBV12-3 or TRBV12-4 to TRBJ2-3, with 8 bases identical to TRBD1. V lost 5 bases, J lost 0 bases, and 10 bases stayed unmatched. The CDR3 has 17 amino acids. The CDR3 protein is CASSGGTGGRSTDTQYF. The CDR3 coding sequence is TGTGCCAGCAGTGGGGGTACAGGGGGACGTAGCACAGATACGCAGTATTTT.

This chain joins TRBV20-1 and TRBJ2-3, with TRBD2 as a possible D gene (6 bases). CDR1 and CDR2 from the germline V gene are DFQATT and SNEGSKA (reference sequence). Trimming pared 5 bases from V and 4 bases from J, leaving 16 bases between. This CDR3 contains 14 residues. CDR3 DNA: TGCAGTGCTCCCGTTTCGGGAGTCCCAGATACGCAGTATTTT. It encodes CSAPVSGVPDTQYF.

The CDR3 is CASSLLPGNEQYF. For the CDR3, the DNA is TGTGCCAGCAGCTTGCTTCCAGGGAACGAGCAGTACTTC. The genes are TRBV5-7 and TRBJ2-7, with D perhaps TRBD1 (5 bases). TRBV5-7 carries the ORF label, with uncertain function. The CDR3 is made up of 13 amino acids. Deletions cut 1 base from V and 5 bases from J, with 10 bases between.

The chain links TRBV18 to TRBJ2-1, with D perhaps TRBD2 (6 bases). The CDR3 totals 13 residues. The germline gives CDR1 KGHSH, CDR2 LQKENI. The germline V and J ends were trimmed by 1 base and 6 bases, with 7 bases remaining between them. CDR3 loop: CASSPRTTNEQFF. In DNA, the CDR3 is TGTGCCAGCTCACCACGGACTACCAATGAGCAGTTCTTC.

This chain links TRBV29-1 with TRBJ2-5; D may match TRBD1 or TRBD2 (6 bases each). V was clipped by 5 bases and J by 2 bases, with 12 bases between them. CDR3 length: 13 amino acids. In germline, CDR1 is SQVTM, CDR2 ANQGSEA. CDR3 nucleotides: TGCAGCGTTTACCCGGGGGCGCAAGAGACCCAGTACTTC. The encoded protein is CSVYPGAQETQYF.

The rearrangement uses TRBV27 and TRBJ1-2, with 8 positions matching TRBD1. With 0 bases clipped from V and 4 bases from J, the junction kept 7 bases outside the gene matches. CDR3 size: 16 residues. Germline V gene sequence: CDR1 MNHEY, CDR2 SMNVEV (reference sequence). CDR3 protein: CASSLSFRQGPYGYTF. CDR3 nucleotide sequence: TGTGCCAGCAGTTTATCTTTTCGACAGGGGCCCTATGGCTACACCTTC.

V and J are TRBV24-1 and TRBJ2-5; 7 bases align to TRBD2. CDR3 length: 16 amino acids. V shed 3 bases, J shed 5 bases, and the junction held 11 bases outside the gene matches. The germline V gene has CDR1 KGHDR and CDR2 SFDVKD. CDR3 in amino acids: CATSDAGRAGMETQYF. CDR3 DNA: TGTGCCACCAGTGATGCCGGTCGAGCGGGAATGGAGACCCAGTACTTC.

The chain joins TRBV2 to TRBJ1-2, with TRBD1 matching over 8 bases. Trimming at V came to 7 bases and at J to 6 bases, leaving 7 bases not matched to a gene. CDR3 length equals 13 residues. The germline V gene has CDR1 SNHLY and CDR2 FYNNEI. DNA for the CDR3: TGTGCCAGCAAGGTGGACAGGGTTAATGGCTACACCTTC. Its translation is CASKVDRVNGYTF.